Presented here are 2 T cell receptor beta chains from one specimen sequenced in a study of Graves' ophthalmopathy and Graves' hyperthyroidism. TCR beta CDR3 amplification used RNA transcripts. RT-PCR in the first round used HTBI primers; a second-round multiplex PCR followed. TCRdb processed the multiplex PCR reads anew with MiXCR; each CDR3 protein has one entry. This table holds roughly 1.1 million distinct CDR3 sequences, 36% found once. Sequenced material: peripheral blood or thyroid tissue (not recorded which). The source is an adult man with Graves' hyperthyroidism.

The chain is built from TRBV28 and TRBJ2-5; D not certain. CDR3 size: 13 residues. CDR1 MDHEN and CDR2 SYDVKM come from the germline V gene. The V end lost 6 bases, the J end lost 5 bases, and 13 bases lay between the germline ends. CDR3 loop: CASRVWGEETQYF. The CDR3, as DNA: TGTGCCAGCAGGGTGTGGGGTGAGGAGACCCAGTACTTC.

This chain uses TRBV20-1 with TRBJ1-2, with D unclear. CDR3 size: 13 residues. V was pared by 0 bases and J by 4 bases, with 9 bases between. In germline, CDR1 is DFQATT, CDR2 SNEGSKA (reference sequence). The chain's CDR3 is CSAREGTLYGYTF. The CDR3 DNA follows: TGCAGTGCTAGAGAGGGAACGCTCTATGGCTACACCTTC.